Presented here are 23 T cell receptor beta chains from one specimen sequenced in a study of blood T cell repertoires in COVID-19. Some clones are missing from TCRdb's copy, which holds only in-frame ones; the method was immunoSEQ multiplex PCR. The sample shows 250,000 to 400,000 clones, roughly 88% of them seen only once. The sequenced sample consisted of peripheral blood. These TCRs come from a woman younger than 45 with COVID-19, enrolled during active disease.

The chain links TRBV7-2 to TRBJ1-1; D unresolved. Trimming stripped 6 bases from V and 1 base from J, with 12 bases between. Germline loops: CDR1 SGHTA, CDR2 FQGNSA. This CDR3 is 14 amino acids long. In nucleotides, the CDR3 is TGTGCCAGCAGTTCCGGACTGGAGAACACTGAAGCTTTCTTT. As protein: CASSSGLENTEAFF.

This chain joins TRBV11-2 and TRBJ2-1, with 10 bases aligning to TRBD2. The CDR3 runs to 16 residues. V trimming: 5 bases; J trimming: 4 bases; junction bases outside the gene matches: 8. The V gene's germline CDR1 is SGHAT and CDR2 FQNNGV. CDR3 nucleotide sequence: TGTGCCAGCAGCCTTCGACTAGCGGGTTATTACAATGAGCAGTTCTTC. This encodes CASSLRLAGYYNEQFF.

A note on this clone: An end of the junction does not agree with germline; a read error may underlie this. This chain connects TRBV7-2 to TRBJ2-3; TRBD2 might be the D (6 bases). CDR3 size: 13 residues. Germline-derived CDR1 and CDR2 are SGHTA and FQGNSA. CDR3 DNA: TGTGCCAGCGGCTTGCGCGGGGCGGATACGCAGTATTTT. Protein product: CASGLRGADTQYF. The complete variable domain, with remaining parts taken from reference TRBV7-2 and TRBJ2-3, reads GAGVSQSPSNKVTEKGKDVELRCDPISGHTALYWYRQSLGQGLEFLIYFQGNSAPDKSGLPSDRFSAERTGGSVSTLTIQRTQQEDSAVYLCASGLRGADTQYFGPGTRLTVL.

This sequence joins TRBV4-1 and TRBJ1-6; no firm D call. The germline V and J ends were trimmed by 0 bases and 7 bases, with 16 bases remaining between them. This CDR3 region has 17 residues. Germline loops: CDR1 MGHRA, CDR2 YSYEKL. The CDR3 region has the DNA TGCGCCAGCAGCCAAGAGAGGGCGCGGGCGACCAATTCACCCCTCCACTTT. Protein sequence: CASSQERARATNSPLHF.

V gene TRBV11-2 combines with J gene TRBJ2-7, with 8 bases matching TRBD1. CDR3 length equals 14 residues. The junction had 0 bases not matched to a gene; V was cut back by 1 base and J by 1 base. CDR1 and CDR2 (germline): SGHAT, FQNNGV. The CDR3, as DNA: TGTGCCAGCAGCTTAGGGACAGGGTCCTACGAGCAGTACGTC. Its translation: CASSLGTGSYEQYV.

This rearrangement joins TRBV7-3 to TRBJ1-6, with D hard to call. This CDR3 is built from 13 residues. Germline CDR1 reads SGHTA; CDR2 reads FQGTGA. V was trimmed by 8 bases and J by 5 bases, leaving 10 bases between them. Here the CDR3 reads CASPPTHNSPLHF. The CDR3, as DNA: TGTGCCAGCCCACCTACCCATAATTCACCCCTCCACTTT.

The rearrangement links TRBV2 to TRBJ2-5; maybe TRBD1 (5 bases). In germline, CDR1 is SNHLY, CDR2 FYNNEI. The CDR3 contains 14 residues. Trimming stripped 5 bases from V and 5 bases from J, with 15 bases between. The CDR3 here is CASSPLGVSETQYF. CDR3 sequence (DNA): TGTGCCAGCAGTCCTTTAGGGGTTTCGGAGACCCAGTACTTC.

The rearrangement links TRBV19 to TRBJ2-2, with D maybe TRBD1 (5 bases). Germline loops: CDR1 LNHDA, CDR2 SQIVND (reference sequence). Trimming left V 9 bases short and J 1 base short, with 12 bases between. This CDR3 is built from 14 residues. CDR3 bases: TGTGCCAGCACGTACACAGGGAACACCGGGGAGCTGTTTTTT. Residues: CASTYTGNTGELFF. The variable domain in full, completed from reference TRBV19 and TRBJ2-2, reads DGGITQSPKYLFRKEGQNVTLSCEQNLNHDAMYWYRQDPGQGLRLIYYSQIVNDFQKGDIAEGYSVSREKKESFPLTVTSAQKNPTAFYLCASTYTGNTGELFFGEGSRLTVL.

The chain links TRBV5-6 to TRBJ1-1; no clear D gene. The CDR3 consists of 12 residues. The V gene's germline CDR1 is SGHDT and CDR2 YYEEEE. The V end was cut by 0 bases, the J end by 5 bases, with 5 bases between. Here the CDR3 DNA reads TGTGCCAGCAGCTTGGGGCGGACTGAAGCTTTCTTT. This gives the protein CASSLGRTEAFF.

This clone was seen a few times. The chain has TRBV6-5 and TRBJ1-4; 7 nucleotides align to TRBD1. The junction had 10 bases not matched to a gene; V was cut back by 5 bases and J by 7 bases. CDR1 MNHEY and CDR2 SVGAGI come from the germline V gene. This CDR3 region has 15 residues. The chain's CDR3 is CASSTNRGGSEKLFF. CDR3 in DNA: TGTGCCAGCAGTACCAACAGGGGCGGAAGTGAAAAACTGTTTTTT.

The V gene is TRBV13, the J gene TRBJ1-1; tentative D call: TRBD1 (6 bases). Germline values: CDR1 PRHDT, CDR2 FYEKMQ (reference sequence). The CDR3 has 14 amino acids. Trimming removed 4 bases at V and 4 bases at J, with 13 bases between. This CDR3 is CASSSQTGTTEAFF. CDR3 bases: TGTGCCAGCAGCTCCCAAACAGGGACCACTGAAGCTTTCTTT.

V gene TRBV3-1 (or the pseudogene TRBV3-2) combines with J gene TRBJ2-7; 10 positions match TRBD2. Unmatched junction bases numbered 7, after V lost 1 base and J lost 7 bases. Germline V lookup: CDR1 LGHDT, CDR2 YNNKEL (reference sequence). The CDR3 is made up of 15 amino acids. The CDR3, as DNA: TGTGCCAGCAGCCAAGGACTAGCGGGCCTCGGGGAGCAGTACGTC. This gives the protein CASSQGLAGLGEQYV.

The chain has TRBV10-2 and TRBJ2-1; weak D call: TRBD2 (6 bases). Trimming cost V 3 bases and J 7 bases, with 16 bases left between them. Germline V gives CDR1 WSHSY, CDR2 SAAADI. The CDR3 is 15 residues long. The CDR3 here is CASSDPPVGGNEQFF. The CDR3 DNA sequence: TGCGCCAGCAGTGATCCCCCCGTGGGAGGTAATGAGCAGTTCTTC.

As for this clone: The same CDR3 also results from other DNA sequences found in this sample. The J gene is TRBJ1-4, the V gene TRBV7-6; 7 bases line up with TRBD1. The CDR3 runs 15 residues. Germline trimming cut 6 bases from V and 5 bases from J; bases unmatched to any gene: 9. Germline lookup yields CDR1 SGHVS and CDR2 FNYEAQ. The CDR3 DNA reads as TGTGCCAGCAGTTTAACCGGGACAGCGAATGAAAAACTGTTTTTT. It yields the protein CASSLTGTANEKLFF.

V gene TRBV9 combines with J gene TRBJ2-1; 8 bases fit TRBD2. Germline values: CDR1 SGDLS, CDR2 YYNGEE. This CDR3 is built from 19 residues. V was clipped by 0 bases and J by 2 bases; unmatched bases: 13. The CDR3 nucleotides read TGTGCCAGCAGCGTAGATCTTAGCGGGGTTGGAGAAACCTACAATGAGCAGTTCTTC. The encoded protein is CASSVDLSGVGETYNEQFF.

This chain links TRBV9 with TRBJ2-7, with TRBD1 matching over 9 bases. Trimming took 0 bases from V and 7 from J; bases not matched to a gene: 11. Germline assignment: CDR1 SGDLS and CDR2 YYNGEE. This CDR3 is built from 16 residues. DNA for the CDR3: TGTGCCAGCAGCGTAGGATGGGGACAGGGTTTTGATGAGCAGTACTTC. This sequence encodes CASSVGWGQGFDEQYF.

The V and J genes are TRBV12-3 or TRBV12-4 and TRBJ2-5; D ambiguous. V shed 7 bases and J shed 3 bases, with 12 bases lying between them. This CDR3 spans 13 amino acids. CDR3 DNA: TGTGCCAGCACCCCCGGAGTAGAAGAGACCCAGTACTTC. Amino acids: CASTPGVEETQYF.

This chain links TRBV3-1 (or the pseudogene TRBV3-2) with TRBJ1-3; D uncertain. This CDR3 is built from 13 residues. Trimming removed 1 base at V and 4 bases at J, with 5 bases between. CDR1 and CDR2 from the germline V gene are LGHDT and YNNKEL (reference sequence). The CDR3 nucleotides are TGTGCCAGCAGCCAAGGGAGGGGAAACACCATATATTTT. Amino acids: CASSQGRGNTIYF.

The chain is built from TRBV6-4 and TRBJ1-6; D is unresolved. This CDR3 is 14 amino acids long. V lost 10 bases to trimming and J lost 9 bases, with 19 bases between them. Germline CDR1 MRHNA, CDR2 SNTAGT. CDR3 in amino acids: CANEKGDFGSPLHF. The CDR3 DNA reads TGTGCCAATGAAAAAGGAGACTTCGGTTCACCCCTCCACTTT.

This clone was seen only a few times. Distinct nucleotide sequences in the sample also encode this CDR3. The CDR3 region is CASSQGNTIYF. For the CDR3, the DNA is TGTGCCAGCAGTCAAGGAAACACCATATATTTT. This chain connects TRBV6-5 to TRBJ1-3; D gene unclear. The germline V gene encodes CDR1 MNHEY and CDR2 SVGAGI. V was pared by 5 bases and J by 4 bases, with 3 bases between. The CDR3 is made up of 11 amino acids.

This clone has a handful of counts. The chain uses TRBV6-5 and TRBJ2-2; TRBD2 aligns across 7 bases. The ends lost 6 bases at V and 2 bases at J; junction bases unmatched: 3. The CDR3 runs to 14 residues. Germline CDR1 is MNHEY and CDR2 is SVGAGI. The DNA for the CDR3 is TGTGCCAGCAGGAAGGGACTAAACACCGGGGAGCTGTTTTTT. It codes for CASRKGLNTGELFF.

The V and J genes are TRBV27 and TRBJ2-1, with D possibly matching TRBD2 (6 bases). Germline CDR1 is MNHEY and CDR2 is SMNVEV (reference sequence). The CDR3 is 14 amino acids. The V end was cut by 5 bases, the J end by 0 bases, with 8 bases between. The DNA for the CDR3 is TGTGCCAGCAGTGGGGGGTACTCCTACAATGAGCAGTTCTTC. Its translation is CASSGGYSYNEQFF.

The CDR3 loop is CASSERAGGSDTQYF. CDR3 sequence (DNA): TGTGCCAGCAGTGAAAGGGCAGGGGGTTCAGATACGCAGTATTTT. The V and J genes are TRBV6-1 and TRBJ2-3; 7 nucleotides line up with TRBD1. Germline V lookup: CDR1 MNHNS, CDR2 SASEGT. This CDR3 region has 15 residues. The junction had 6 bases not matched to a gene; V was cut back by 2 bases and J by 4 bases.